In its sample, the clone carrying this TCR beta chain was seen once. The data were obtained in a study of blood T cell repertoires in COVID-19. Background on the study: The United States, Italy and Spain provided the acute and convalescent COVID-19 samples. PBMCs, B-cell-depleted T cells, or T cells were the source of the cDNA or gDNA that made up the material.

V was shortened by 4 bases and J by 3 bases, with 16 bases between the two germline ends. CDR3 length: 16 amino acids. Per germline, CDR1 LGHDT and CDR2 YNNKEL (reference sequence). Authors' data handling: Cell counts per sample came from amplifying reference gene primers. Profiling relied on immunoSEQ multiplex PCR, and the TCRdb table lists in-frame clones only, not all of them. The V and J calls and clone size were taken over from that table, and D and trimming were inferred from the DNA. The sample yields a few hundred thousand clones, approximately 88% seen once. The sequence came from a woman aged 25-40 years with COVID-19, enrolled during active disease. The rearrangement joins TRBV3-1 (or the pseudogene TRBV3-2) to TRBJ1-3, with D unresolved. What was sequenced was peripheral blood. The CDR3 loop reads CASSPQVASNGNTIYF. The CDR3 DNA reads TGTGCCAGCAGCCCTCAAGTAGCTTCGAATGGAAACACCATATATTTT.